The source of this TCR beta chain is a study of blood T cell repertoires in COVID-19. Overall study context: Collection of acute and convalescent COVID-19 samples took place in the United States, Italy and Spain. T cells, B-cell-depleted T cells, or PBMCs supplied cDNA or gDNA.

The CDR3 has 18 residues. CDR1 and CDR2 from the germline V gene are SGHAT and FQNNGV. The germline V and J ends were trimmed by 4 bases and 0 bases, with 21 bases remaining between them. Study processing details: Scientists estimated how many nucleated cells there were by amplifying reference gene primers. Profiled with immunoSEQ multiplex PCR; TCRdb holds only in-frame clones, not every one. V, J and clone size reflect that table, while D and trimming were determined from the DNA. The table has about 160,000 clones, 80% to 85% seen once. This TCR derives from a woman at least 80 years old with active or convalescent COVID-19. The chain combines TRBV11-2 with TRBJ1-2; TRBD1 is a possible D gene (6 bases). The source material was peripheral blood. In DNA form, the CDR3 reads TGTGCCAGCAGCTCCCTCCGGGGGGGCAGGGCGGCTAACTATGGCTACACCTTC. Translating it yields CASSSLRGGRAANYGYTF.